The 30 T cell receptor beta chains below come from one sample, sequenced in a study of blood T cell repertoires in COVID-19. Some clones are missing from TCRdb's copy, which holds only in-frame ones; the method was immunoSEQ multiplex PCR. The data show 400,000 or so clones, approximately 86% seen once. The sequenced sample consisted of PBMCs or T cells enriched from blood (not recorded which). These receptors were taken from a woman aged 40 to 55 with acute COVID-19.

This chain joins TRBV4-1 and TRBJ1-1, with D possibly being TRBD1 (5 bases). CDR3 size: 15 residues. V was clipped by 4 bases and J by 1 base, with 13 bases between them. From germline, CDR1 is MGHRA and CDR2 YSYEKL. The CDR3 DNA reads TGCGCCAGCAGCCTGTCCGGGGGAGAGAACACTGAAGCTTTCTTT. Its protein product is CASSLSGGENTEAFF.

This clone has only a few counts. CDR3 sequence: CASSSGQTAGELFF. In DNA form, the CDR3 reads TGCGCCAGCAGCTCCGGACAGACCGCCGGGGAGCTGTTTTTT. The V call is TRBV5-1, the J call TRBJ2-2; D possibly corresponds to TRBD1 (6 bases). Germline V gives CDR1 SGHRS, CDR2 YFSETQ. V was shortened by 3 bases and J by 6 bases, with 12 bases between the two germline ends. The CDR3 totals 14 residues.

This sequence joins TRBV19 and TRBJ1-1, with a possible D match to TRBD1 (6 bases). This CDR3 has 14 residues. V was shortened by 6 bases and J by 7 bases, with 18 bases between the two germline ends. Germline values: CDR1 LNHDA, CDR2 SQIVND (reference sequence). Here the CDR3 DNA reads TGTGCCAGTAGCCCGACAGGTCGAGGGATTGAAGCTTTCTTT. Translating gives CASSPTGRGIEAFF. Variable domain in full (rest from reference TRBV19 and TRBJ1-1): DGGITQSPKYLFRKEGQNVTLSCEQNLNHDAMYWYRQDPGQGLRLIYYSQIVNDFQKGDIAEGYSVSREKKESFPLTVTSAQKNPTAFYLCASSPTGRGIEAFFGQGTRLTVV.

The chain recombines TRBV11-3 with TRBJ2-5; D may be TRBD2 (6 bases). Trimming removed 2 bases at V and 5 bases at J, with 12 bases between. The CDR3 contains 14 residues. CDR1 is SGHNT, CDR2 YENEEA, per germline. CDR3: CASSLFGGGETQYF. CDR3 in DNA: TGTGCCAGCAGCTTATTTGGTGGGGGGGAGACCCAGTACTTC.

This clone occurred once. The chain is built from TRBV3-1 (or the pseudogene TRBV3-2) and TRBJ1-2; 8 bases fit TRBD1. Germline V gene sequence: CDR1 LGHDT, CDR2 YNNKEL (reference sequence). The CDR3 sequence is 15 residues long. Germline trimming cut 3 bases from V and 6 bases from J; bases unmatched to any gene: 9. The CDR3 DNA reads as TGTGCCAGCAGCCACAAAAGCCTACAGGGGGATGGCTACACCTTC. Amino acid sequence: CASSHKSLQGDGYTF.

J is TRBJ1-1 and V is TRBV3-1 (or the pseudogene TRBV3-2), with TRBD1 as a possible D gene (5 bases). CDR3 length: 13 amino acids. Trimming removed 6 bases from V and 7 bases from J, with 15 bases in between. In germline, CDR1 is LGHDT, CDR2 YNNKEL (reference sequence). Here the CDR3 reads CASSSTQQVEAFF. The DNA of the CDR3 is TGTGCCAGCAGTTCCACACAACAGGTTGAAGCTTTCTTT.

The rearrangement joins TRBV7-9 to TRBJ1-3; tentative D call: TRBD1 (6 bases). V lost 5 bases and J lost 0, with 20 bases in between. Germline lookup yields CDR1 SEHNR and CDR2 FQNEAQ (reference sequence). The CDR3 is 18 amino acids. CDR3 coding DNA: TGTGCCAGCAGCCCCTCTCATCAGGGGTCGCTCTCTGGAAACACCATATATTTT. Translated, it gives CASSPSHQGSLSGNTIYF.

The CDR3 here is CASSSGQSSYNSPLHF. The CDR3 region has the DNA TGTGCCAGCAGTTCAGGACAGAGCTCCTATAATTCACCCCTCCACTTT. V and J are TRBV28 and TRBJ1-6, with D perhaps TRBD1 (6 bases). The ends were cut back, 4 bases at V and 0 bases at J, with 10 bases in the middle. Germline CDR1 reads MDHEN; CDR2 reads SYDVKM. CDR3 length equals 16 residues.

V gene TRBV18 combines with J gene TRBJ1-6, with 8 nucleotides matching TRBD1. Germline CDR1 KGHSH, CDR2 LQKENI. CDR3 length: 15 amino acids. Trimming cost V 4 bases and J 8 bases; bases outside gene matches: 7. CDR3 coding DNA: TGTGCCAGCTCACAGGGGACAGGAGACGATTCACCCCTCCACTTT. Encoded protein: CASSQGTGDDSPLHF.

This clone showed up just once. CDR3 coding DNA: TGTGCCAGTAGCGGACAGGCAAATTCACCCCTCCACTTT. Its protein is CASSGQANSPLHF. The chain is built from TRBV19 and TRBJ1-6, with 7 bases matching TRBD1. The CDR3 sequence is 13 residues long. The V and J ends lost 6 bases and 7 bases, in that order; junction bases with no gene match: 3. Germline CDR1 is LNHDA and CDR2 is SQIVND (reference sequence).

The J gene is TRBJ1-2, the V gene TRBV4-1, with 9 nucleotides matching TRBD1. This CDR3 is built from 14 residues. Germline CDR1 is MGHRA and CDR2 is YSYEKL. V trimming: 11 bases; J trimming: 0 bases; junction bases outside the gene matches: 7. CDR3: CAARGTGSNYGYTF. CDR3 bases: TGCGCCGCCCGAGGGACAGGGTCTAACTATGGCTACACCTTC.

On this clone itself: The same CDR3 is also encoded by other DNA sequences in this sample. J is TRBJ2-7 and V is TRBV4-1; 8 nucleotides align to TRBD1. The CDR3 contains 14 residues. The junction had 4 bases not matched to a gene; V was cut back by 3 bases and J by 3 bases. The germline V gene has CDR1 MGHRA and CDR2 YSYEKL. CDR3 residues: CASSQPGQGYEQYF. The CDR3 DNA reads as TGCGCCAGCAGCCAGCCCGGACAGGGCTACGAGCAGTACTTC.

The chain has TRBV30 and TRBJ2-7; D is unresolved. Looked up from germline, CDR1 is GTSNPN and CDR2 is SVGIG (reference sequence). The V and J ends lost 1 base and 2 bases respectively, with 9 bases between them. The CDR3 extends over 13 amino acids. CDR3 coding DNA: TGTGCCTGGAGTGGTATTCGGGCCTACGAGCAGTACTTC. This translates into CAWSGIRAYEQYF. Looking up the rest from reference TRBV30 and TRBJ2-7 gives the full variable domain: SQTIHQWPATLVQPVGSPLSLECTVEGTSNPNLYWYRQAAGRGLQLLFYSVGIGQISSEVPQNLSASRPQDRQFILSSKKLLLSDSGFYLCAWSGIRAYEQYFGPGTRLTVT.

The chain combines TRBV5-5 with TRBJ2-2; 9 bases agree with TRBD1. CDR3 length: 16 residues. CDR1 and CDR2 from the germline V gene are SGHKS and YYEKEE (reference sequence). J was trimmed by 5 bases and V by 3 bases; bases with no gene match: 8. Written as DNA, the CDR3 is TGTGCCAGCAGCTCTATTTCCGGGACAGGGACCGGGGAGCTGTTTTTT. Translated: CASSSISGTGTGELFF.

The rearrangement joins TRBV3-1 (or the pseudogene TRBV3-2) to TRBJ1-5; tentative D call: TRBD1 (5 bases). The germline V gene has CDR1 LGHDT and CDR2 YNNKEL (reference sequence). V lost 3 bases, J lost 6 bases, and 9 bases lay in between. The length of the CDR3 is 13 residues. The CDR3 DNA is TGTGCCAGCAGCCAGCGGGACGGTCAGCCCCAGCATTTT. Encoded protein: CASSQRDGQPQHF.

In this sample, this clone turned up a few times. This sequence joins TRBV6-1 and TRBJ1-1; D gene unclear. The length of the CDR3 is 14 residues. V dropped 3 bases and J dropped 3 bases, with 11 bases sitting between them. Germline CDR1 reads MNHNS; CDR2 reads SASEGT. CDR3 nucleotide sequence: TGTGCCAGCAGTGACCCGGGATTTCACACTGAAGCTTTCTTT. This gives the protein CASSDPGFHTEAFF.

This clone occurred once. In DNA form, the CDR3 reads TGTGCCACCAGTGACCATAAGGACAGTCCGGGCACTGAAGCTTTCTTT. Encoded protein: CATSDHKDSPGTEAFF. The J gene is TRBJ1-1, the V gene TRBV24-1; weak D call: TRBD1 (6 bases). Looked up from germline, CDR1 is KGHDR and CDR2 is SFDVKD. V was cut by 4 bases and J by 4 bases, with 18 bases left in between. This CDR3 is 16 amino acids long.

The V and J genes are TRBV5-1 and TRBJ2-1, with a weak D call TRBD1 (8 bases). The germline V and J ends were trimmed by 2 bases and 1 base, with 10 bases remaining between them. The CDR3 loop spans 15 amino acids. Germline V lookup: CDR1 SGHRS, CDR2 YFSETQ. CDR3 nucleotides: TGCGCCAGCAGCTTACAGGGGGGGTCCTACAATGAGCAGTTCTTC. Translating gives CASSLQGGSYNEQFF.

The chain is built from TRBV9 and TRBJ1-1, with no clear D. The CDR3 loop spans 15 amino acids. V lost 3 bases and J lost 0, with 12 bases in between. The germline CDR1 and CDR2 sequences are SGDLS and YYNGEE. This CDR3 is CASSEMTIMNTEAFF. Written as DNA, the CDR3 is TGTGCCAGCAGCGAGATGACAATTATGAACACTGAAGCTTTCTTT.

V gene TRBV7-9 combines with J gene TRBJ1-3; perhaps TRBD1 as D (5 bases). V lost 8 bases and J 0 bases, leaving 11 bases between the germline ends. Germline assignment: CDR1 SEHNR and CDR2 FQNEAQ (reference sequence). This CDR3 contains 14 residues. The CDR3 nucleotides are TGTGCCAGCTTGGGCAGGGCCTCTGGAAACACCATATATTTT. Protein product: CASLGRASGNTIYF.

The CDR3 region is CATPRTVRYGYTF. The CDR3 DNA is TGTGCCACCCCCCGAACGGTCCGCTATGGCTACACCTTC. This chain connects TRBV21-1 to TRBJ1-2. TRBV21-1 represents a pseudogene. This CDR3 has 13 amino acids.

This chain joins TRBV12-3 or TRBV12-4 and TRBJ2-7; D not resolved. The CDR3 extends over 13 amino acids. V gave up 6 bases and J gave up 5 bases, with 14 bases separating them. The CDR3 spells CASSTPTRDEQYF. The CDR3 bases are TGTGCCAGCAGCACCCCGACCCGGGACGAGCAGTACTTC.

The V and J genes are TRBV18 and TRBJ1-3; 8 bases fit TRBD1. This CDR3 has 16 amino acids. The germline V gene encodes CDR1 KGHSH and CDR2 LQKENI. V dropped 3 bases and J dropped 0; count of bases not matched to a gene: 4. DNA for the CDR3: TGTGCCAGCTCACCGGGACAGGCGAGCTCTGGAAACACCATATATTTT. It codes for CASSPGQASSGNTIYF.

The chain carries TRBV11-2 and TRBJ2-2; maybe TRBD1 (5 bases). In germline, CDR1 is SGHAT, CDR2 FQNNGV. Trimming left V 2 bases short and J 0 bases short, with 19 bases between. The CDR3 extends over 19 amino acids. CDR3 coding DNA: TGTGCCAGCAGCTTAATCCATTCACCGACAGACGCGAACACCGGGGAGCTGTTTTTT. Amino acid sequence: CASSLIHSPTDANTGELFF.

This chain joins TRBV2 and TRBJ2-7; 9 bases align to TRBD2. The CDR3 spans 13 residues. Looked up from germline, CDR1 is SNHLY and CDR2 is FYNNEI. Trimming took 6 bases from V and 3 from J; bases not matched to a gene: 3. CDR3 sequence: CASRRGGNYEQYF. In nucleotides, the CDR3 is TGTGCCAGCAGGCGGGGGGGAAACTACGAGCAGTACTTC.

CDR3 DNA: TGTGCCAGCAGTGAACAACGGGGTAATGAGCAGTTCTTC. This codes for CASSEQRGNEQFF. The chain uses TRBV6-1 and TRBJ2-1, with D possibly matching TRBD2 (5 bases). The CDR3 has 13 amino acids. Per germline, CDR1 MNHNS and CDR2 SASEGT. V gave up 2 bases and J gave up 7 bases, with 9 bases separating them.

J is TRBJ2-7 and V is TRBV27, with TRBD1 as a possible D gene (6 bases). Germline CDR1 MNHEY, CDR2 SMNVEV (reference sequence). CDR3 length equals 18 residues. V gave up 5 bases and J gave up 6 bases, with 29 bases separating them. CDR3 coding DNA: TGTGCCAGCAGTCCCCTTTATACCGGGACAAGTAGGAGCAGCGAGCAGTACTTC. Protein product: CASSPLYTGTSRSSEQYF.

V gene TRBV3-1 (or the pseudogene TRBV3-2) combines with J gene TRBJ2-3, with D possibly being TRBD1 (7 bases). CDR3 size: 18 residues. The germline V and J ends were trimmed by 4 bases and 2 bases, with 22 bases remaining between them. Germline CDR1 and CDR2: LGHDT and YNNKEL (reference sequence). CDR3 in DNA: TGTGCCAGCAGCCTTTCGGGGGTTAGGGGGCACCTCACAGATACGCAGTATTTT. It is translated as CASSLSGVRGHLTDTQYF.

The V call is TRBV2, the J call TRBJ1-6; 8 bases are a match to TRBD1. CDR3 size: 14 residues. Trimming cost V 7 bases and J 11 bases; bases outside gene matches: 10. Per germline, CDR1 SNHLY and CDR2 FYNNEI. DNA for the CDR3: TGTGCCAGCAACTACGGACAGGGTGCAACACCCCTCCACTTT. It yields the protein CASNYGQGATPLHF.

This clone showed up just once. The chain couples TRBV2 to TRBJ2-7; 9 bases match TRBD1. The CDR3 consists of 14 residues. CDR1 is SNHLY, CDR2 FYNNEI, per germline. V dropped 7 bases and J dropped 1; count of bases not matched to a gene: 5. CDR3 DNA sequence: TGTGCCAGCACCCTGACAGGGGGATCCTACGAGCAGTACTTC. It specifies CASTLTGGSYEQYF.